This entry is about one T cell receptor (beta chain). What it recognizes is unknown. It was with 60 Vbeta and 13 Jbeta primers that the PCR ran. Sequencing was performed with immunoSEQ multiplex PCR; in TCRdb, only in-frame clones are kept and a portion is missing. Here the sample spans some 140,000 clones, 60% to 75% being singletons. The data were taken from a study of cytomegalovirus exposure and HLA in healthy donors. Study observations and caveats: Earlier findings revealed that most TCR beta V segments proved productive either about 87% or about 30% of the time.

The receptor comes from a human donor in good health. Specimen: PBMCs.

The CDR3 here is CASSQPGSGRSNEQFF. In DNA, the CDR3 is TGCGCCAGCAGCCAACCCGGCAGCGGAAGGAGTAATGAGCAGTTCTTC. The chain combines TRBV4-1 with TRBJ2-1; D perhaps matches TRBD2 (5 bases). CDR1 and CDR2 (germline): MGHRA, YSYEKL. The V gene lost 2 bases and the J gene lost 7 bases, with 18 bases spanning the gap. This CDR3 is 16 amino acids long.